What follows are 5 T cell receptor beta chains derived from one specimen sequenced in a study of T-cell memory formation after mild COVID-19. TCRdb independently ran MiXCR on the 5' RACE reads; one entry per CDR3 protein. The table has a few hundred thousand distinct CDR3 sequences, 20% to 25% seen once. Material: PBMCs or a T cell subset sorted from them (not recorded which). These receptors originate from an adult woman who had mild COVID-19 (a few samples of this study predate the infection). Cell type and time point are not known.

The chain recombines TRBV7-8 with TRBJ1-2; possible D gene TRBD1, 5 bases. Germline loops: CDR1 SGHVS, CDR2 FQNEAQ. The CDR3 is 13 amino acids. V was pared by 5 bases and J by 7 bases, with 14 bases between. The CDR3 sequence is CASSPGDFSGYTF. The CDR3 coding sequence is TGTGCCAGCAGCCCGGGGGACTTCTCTGGCTACACCTTC.

The chain couples TRBV18 to TRBJ1-1, with 8 bases fitting TRBD1. Germline assignment: CDR1 KGHSH and CDR2 LQKENI. The V segment lost 4 bases and the J segment 1 base; nucleotides outside the gene matches: 5. The CDR3 loop spans 15 amino acids. CDR3 sequence: CASSRSGGPNTEAFF. In nucleotides, the CDR3 is TGTGCCAGCTCACGCTCAGGGGGCCCGAACACTGAAGCTTTCTTT.

The V gene is TRBV12-3 or TRBV12-4, the J gene TRBJ1-4; 7 bases match TRBD1. The CDR3 is 16 amino acids. V lost 3 bases and J lost 8; bases outside the gene matches: 12. The CDR3 spells CASSFELSSRGEKLFF. In DNA, the CDR3 is TGTGCCAGCAGTTTTGAGCTGTCTTCCAGGGGGGAAAAACTGTTTTTT.

This clonotype was observed at least ten times. The V gene is TRBV24-1, the J gene TRBJ2-3; 8 nucleotides align to TRBD1. The CDR3 is made up of 14 amino acids. The J segment lost 2 bases and the V segment lost 7 bases, leaving 4 bases of the junction unmatched. Germline CDR1 is KGHDR and CDR2 is SFDVKD. CDR3 loop: CATRGTGPTDTQYF. CDR3 nucleotide sequence: TGTGCCACCAGAGGGACAGGCCCCACAGATACGCAGTATTTT.

The CDR3 is CASSWGTLNTEAFF. The CDR3 DNA reads as TGTGCCAGCAGTTGGGGCACCCTGAACACTGAAGCTTTCTTT. This chain connects TRBV12-3 or TRBV12-4 to TRBJ1-1; D is possibly TRBD1 (5 bases). V was clipped by 4 bases and J by 0 bases, with 9 bases between them. This CDR3 spans 14 amino acids.